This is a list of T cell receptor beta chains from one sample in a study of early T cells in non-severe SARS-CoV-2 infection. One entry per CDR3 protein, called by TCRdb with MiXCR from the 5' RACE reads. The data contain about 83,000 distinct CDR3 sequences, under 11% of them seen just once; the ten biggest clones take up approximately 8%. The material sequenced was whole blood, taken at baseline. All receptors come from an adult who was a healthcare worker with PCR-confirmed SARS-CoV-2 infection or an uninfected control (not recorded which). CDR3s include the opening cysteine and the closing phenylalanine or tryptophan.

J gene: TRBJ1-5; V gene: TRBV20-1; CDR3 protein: CSAQRRRSNQPQHF
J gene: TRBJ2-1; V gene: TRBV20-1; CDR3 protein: CSARRGAGAVYNEQFF
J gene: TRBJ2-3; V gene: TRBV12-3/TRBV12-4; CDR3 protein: CASSLPGRGTDTQYF
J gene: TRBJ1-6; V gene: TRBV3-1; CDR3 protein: CASRTDSSYNSPLHF
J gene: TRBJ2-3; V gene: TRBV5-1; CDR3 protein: CASSPRTETGGTQYF
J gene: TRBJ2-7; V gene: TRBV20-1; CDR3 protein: CSAPGDGAHEQYF
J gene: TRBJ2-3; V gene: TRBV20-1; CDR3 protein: CSLTSGRTDTQYF
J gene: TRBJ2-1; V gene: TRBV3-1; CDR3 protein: CASSSHTGGRVHEQFF
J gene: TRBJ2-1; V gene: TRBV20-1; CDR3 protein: CSAPGLAGSYNEQFF
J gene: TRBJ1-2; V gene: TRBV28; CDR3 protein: CASATANYGYTF
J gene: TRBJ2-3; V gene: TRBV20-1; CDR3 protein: CSVGGGVGADTQYF
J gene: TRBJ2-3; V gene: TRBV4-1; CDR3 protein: CASSQVADTLYF
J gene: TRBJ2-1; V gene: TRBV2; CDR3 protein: CASSGRAGTSGEEGEQFF
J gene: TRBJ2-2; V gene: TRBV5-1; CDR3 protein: CASSLAFGLAGGSGELFF
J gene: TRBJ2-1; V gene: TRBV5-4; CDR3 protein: CASSSGTGSKDNEQFF
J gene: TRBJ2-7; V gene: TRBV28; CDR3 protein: CASSPPKGQGREQYF
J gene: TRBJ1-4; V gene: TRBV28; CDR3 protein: CASREGRINEKLFF
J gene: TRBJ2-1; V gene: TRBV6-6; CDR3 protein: CASSYQGANDEQFF
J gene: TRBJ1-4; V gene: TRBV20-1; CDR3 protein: CSADRTERNEKLFF
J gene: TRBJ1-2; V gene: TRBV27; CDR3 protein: CASSRQGPMNYGYTF
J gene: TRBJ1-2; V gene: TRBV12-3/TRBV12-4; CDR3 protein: CASTVGTGDYGYTF
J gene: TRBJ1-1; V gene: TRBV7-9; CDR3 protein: CASSLEWTVSTEAFF
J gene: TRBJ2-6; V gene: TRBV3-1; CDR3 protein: CASSQVGGVSSGANVLTF
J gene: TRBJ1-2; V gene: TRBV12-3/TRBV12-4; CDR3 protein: CASTPTGGNGYTF
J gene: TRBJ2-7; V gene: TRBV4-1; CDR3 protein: CASSPGKGPYEQYF
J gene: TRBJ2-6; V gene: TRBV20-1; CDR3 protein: CSARGRLLKGSGANVLTF
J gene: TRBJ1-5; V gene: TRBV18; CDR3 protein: CASSPGGNQPQHF
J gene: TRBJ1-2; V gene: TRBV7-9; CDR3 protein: CASTQGSGYGYTF
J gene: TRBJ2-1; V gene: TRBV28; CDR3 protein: CASSPLAGPSYNEQFF
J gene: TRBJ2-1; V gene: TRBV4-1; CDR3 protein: CASSQVQGSSYNEQFF
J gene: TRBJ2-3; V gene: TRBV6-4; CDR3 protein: CASSDSTGQGTDTQYF
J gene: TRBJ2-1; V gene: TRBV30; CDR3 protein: CAWGTSGRKQFF
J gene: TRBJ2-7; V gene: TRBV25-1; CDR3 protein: CASRRTGYEQYF
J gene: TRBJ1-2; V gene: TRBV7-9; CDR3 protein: CASSLGGGNYGYTF
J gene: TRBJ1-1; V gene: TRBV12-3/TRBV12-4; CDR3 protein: CASSNRERVPEAFF
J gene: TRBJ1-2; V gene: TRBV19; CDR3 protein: CASSRTAYGYTF
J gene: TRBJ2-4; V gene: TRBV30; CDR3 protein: CAWGLTAGDINIQYF
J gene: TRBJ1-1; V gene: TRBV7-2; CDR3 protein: CASSRKSTGGGTEAFF
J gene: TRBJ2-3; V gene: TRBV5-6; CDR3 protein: CASSLAPTDTQYF
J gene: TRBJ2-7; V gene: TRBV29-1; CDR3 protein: CSVRTGSYEQYF
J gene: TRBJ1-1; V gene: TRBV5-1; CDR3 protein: CASSLATGNTEAFF
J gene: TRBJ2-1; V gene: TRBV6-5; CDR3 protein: CASRTGWGQFF
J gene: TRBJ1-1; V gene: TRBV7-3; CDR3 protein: CASSLYATMNTEAFF
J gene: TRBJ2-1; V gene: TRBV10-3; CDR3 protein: CAISESRGPRNEQFF
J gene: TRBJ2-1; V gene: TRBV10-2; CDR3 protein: CASSEVENEQFF
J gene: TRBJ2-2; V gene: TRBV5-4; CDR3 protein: CASSFGTGGKGELFF
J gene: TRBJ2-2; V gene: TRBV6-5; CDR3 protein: CASSSLPTGTNTGELFF
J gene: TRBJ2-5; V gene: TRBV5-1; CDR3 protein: CASSLGQGARLETQYF
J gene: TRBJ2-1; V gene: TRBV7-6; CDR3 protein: CASSQRTSGSSYNEQFF
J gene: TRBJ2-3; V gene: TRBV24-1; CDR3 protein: CATSDLEASADTQYF
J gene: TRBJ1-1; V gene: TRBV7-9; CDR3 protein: CASSLFYTEAFF